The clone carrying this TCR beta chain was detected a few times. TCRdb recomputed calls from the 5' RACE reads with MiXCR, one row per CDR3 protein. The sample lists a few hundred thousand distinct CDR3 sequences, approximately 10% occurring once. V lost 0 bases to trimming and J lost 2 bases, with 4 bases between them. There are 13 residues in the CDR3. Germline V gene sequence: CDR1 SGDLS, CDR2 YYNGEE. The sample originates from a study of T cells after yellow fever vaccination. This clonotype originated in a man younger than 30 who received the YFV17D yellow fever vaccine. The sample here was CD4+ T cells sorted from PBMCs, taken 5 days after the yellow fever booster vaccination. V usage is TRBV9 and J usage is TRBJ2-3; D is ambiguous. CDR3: CASSVGNTDTQYF. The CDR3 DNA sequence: TGTGCCAGCAGCGTAGGGAACACAGATACGCAGTATTTT.